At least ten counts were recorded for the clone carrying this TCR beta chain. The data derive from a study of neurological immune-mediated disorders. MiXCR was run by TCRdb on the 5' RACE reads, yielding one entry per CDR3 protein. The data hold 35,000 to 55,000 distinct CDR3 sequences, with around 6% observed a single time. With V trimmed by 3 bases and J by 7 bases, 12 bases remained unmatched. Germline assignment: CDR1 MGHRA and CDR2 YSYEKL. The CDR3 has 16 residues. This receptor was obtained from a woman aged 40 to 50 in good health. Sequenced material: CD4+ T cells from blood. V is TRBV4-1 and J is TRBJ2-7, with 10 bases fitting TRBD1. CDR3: CASSQIGTGVLSEQYF. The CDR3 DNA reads TGCGCCAGCAGCCAGATCGGGACAGGGGTATTGAGTGAGCAGTACTTC.